The 2 T cell receptor beta chains below were found in one sample sequenced in a study of blood T cells in healthy people across ages. A second PCR, run for about 7 to 12 cycles, used a sample-barcoded 5' primer plus a J-beta primer mix. In TCRdb, the 5' RACE reads were re-called with MiXCR into one record per CDR3 protein. The sample shows 730,000 or so distinct CDR3 sequences, roughly 41% of them seen only once. What was sequenced was blood. The receptors were sampled from a woman aged 55-70 years in good health.

The chain is built from TRBV29-1 and TRBJ2-7; a possible D gene is TRBD2 (5 bases). V lost 5 bases, J lost 5 bases, and 13 bases lay in between. This CDR3 comprises 12 residues. Germline V CDR1 and CDR2: SQVTM, ANQGSEA. CDR3 loop: CSVNEGNNEQYF. The CDR3 region has the DNA TGCAGCGTTAATGAGGGTAATAACGAGCAGTACTTC.

This chain links TRBV7-2 with TRBJ2-5, with TRBD2 as a possible D gene (5 bases). The CDR3 is 13 amino acids. CDR1 SGHTA and CDR2 FQGNSA come from the germline V gene. Trimming stripped 5 bases from V and 5 bases from J, with 12 bases between. The DNA of the CDR3 is TGTGCCAGCAGCGAGCTGCGCGGGGAGACCCAGTACTTC. Its translation: CASSELRGETQYF.